A single T cell receptor (beta chain) is shown here with its context. This entry comes from a study of T cell responses to AZD1222 COVID-19 vaccine. The table came from immunoSEQ multiplex PCR; TCRdb's copy has only in-frame clones and leaves some out. The data contain some 120,000 clones, 80% to 90% of them singletons. Per germline, CDR1 WSHSY and CDR2 SAAADI. With 4 bases removed from V and 8 bases from J, the gap between germline ends came to 8 bases. The CDR3 contains 11 residues. Source: peripheral blood, taken on day 0 of MenACWY control vaccination. The chain uses TRBV10-2 and TRBJ1-1, with a possible D match to TRBD1 (5 bases). The receptor was isolated from an adult in good health. In DNA form, the CDR3 reads TGCGCCAGCAGTGGACAGCGAGAAGCTTTCTTT. As protein: CASSGQREAFF.